This TCR beta chain originates from a study of response to subunit inactivated influenza vaccine. General study findings and limits: The study's authors posited that every seasonal influenza vaccination enlists few new T cells.

On this clonotype itself: Its specificity is not known.

From the RT-PCR reads, TCRdb called clonotypes with MiXCR, one entry per CDR3 protein. Here the sample spans hundreds of thousands of distinct CDR3 sequences, about 8% being singletons. This CDR3 has 15 amino acids. Per germline, CDR1 SGHRS and CDR2 YFSETQ. Trimming removed 5 bases at V and 3 bases at J, with 18 bases between. The chain recombines TRBV5-1 with TRBJ2-7; D is perhaps TRBD1 or TRBD2 (6 bases each). The sequence was collected from a man between 50 and 75 years old who received an inactivated influenza vaccine. This sample comprised PBMCs from blood, obtained around 25 months after vaccination. The CDR3 sequence is CASSSRQEGIYEQYF. The CDR3 region has the DNA TGCGCCAGCAGTTCAAGACAGGAGGGAATCTACGAGCAGTACTTC.